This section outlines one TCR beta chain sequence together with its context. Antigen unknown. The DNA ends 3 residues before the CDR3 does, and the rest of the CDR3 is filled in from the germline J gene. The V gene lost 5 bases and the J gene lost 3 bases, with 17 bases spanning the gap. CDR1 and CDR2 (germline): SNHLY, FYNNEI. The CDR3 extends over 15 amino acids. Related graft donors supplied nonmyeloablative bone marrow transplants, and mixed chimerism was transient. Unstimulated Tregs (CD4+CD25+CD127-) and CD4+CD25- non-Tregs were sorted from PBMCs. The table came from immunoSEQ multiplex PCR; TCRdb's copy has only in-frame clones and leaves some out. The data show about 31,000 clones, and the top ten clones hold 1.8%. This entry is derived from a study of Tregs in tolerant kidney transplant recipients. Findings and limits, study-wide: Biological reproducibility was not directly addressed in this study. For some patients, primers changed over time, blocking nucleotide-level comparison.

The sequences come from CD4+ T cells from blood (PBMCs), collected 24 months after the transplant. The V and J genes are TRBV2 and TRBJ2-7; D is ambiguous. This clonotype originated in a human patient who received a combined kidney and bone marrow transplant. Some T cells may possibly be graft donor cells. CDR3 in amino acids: CASSSPSRPNYEQYF. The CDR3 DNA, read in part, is TGTGCCAGCAGTTCCCCTTCCAGGCCCAACTACGAG.